This record covers a single T cell receptor (beta chain). The data originate from a study of T cell changes during pregnancy in multiple sclerosis. TCRdb's table, derived via immunoSEQ multiplex PCR, lists solely in-frame clones and lacks some. The data contain around 56,000 clones, approximately 94% of them singletons. V was shortened by 5 bases and J by 2 bases, with 10 bases between the two germline ends. The germline V gene has CDR1 MGHDK and CDR2 SYGVNS. The CDR3 has 13 amino acids. This sequence joins TRBV25-1 and TRBJ2-7; D unresolved. The specimen comprised CD8+ T cells from peripheral blood mononuclear cells, sampled after pregnancy. This TCR was sampled from a female donor with multiple sclerosis, enrolled in a pregnancy study. The CDR3 protein is CASSTLVTYEQYF. As DNA, the CDR3 is TGTGCCAGCAGTACCCTAGTGACCTACGAGCAGTACTTC.